The 27 T cell receptor beta chains below were found in one sample sequenced in a study of blood T cell repertoires in COVID-19. Clones were read by immunoSEQ multiplex PCR, and TCRdb kept only the in-frame ones, dropping some. The data show under 350,000 clones, with around 86% seen just once and roughly 13% held by the top ten. The sequenced sample was peripheral blood. The receptors come from a human donor in a cohort sampled during active COVID-19.

V is TRBV6-5 and J is TRBJ1-5; D is unclear. The V gene lost 5 bases and the J gene lost 5 bases, with 16 bases spanning the gap. This CDR3 has 15 amino acids. Germline values: CDR1 MNHEY, CDR2 SVGAGI. The CDR3 region is CASSRRPGPDQPQHF. CDR3 nucleotide sequence: TGTGCCAGCAGTCGGCGGCCTGGCCCCGATCAGCCCCAGCATTTT.

The J gene is TRBJ2-3, the V gene TRBV14, with D uncertain. The CDR3 covers 11 residues. The V end was cut by 3 bases, the J end by 6 bases, with 4 bases between. CDR1 SGHDN and CDR2 FVKESK come from the germline V gene. The CDR3 DNA is TGTGCCAGCAGCCACGCGGATACGCAGTATTTT. Amino acid sequence: CASSHADTQYF.

With respect to this clone: Additional DNA sequences in this sample encode the identical CDR3. This chain joins TRBV7-8 and TRBJ2-7, with D perhaps TRBD1 (5 bases). V gave up 1 base and J gave up 1 base, with 5 bases separating them. There are 13 residues in the CDR3. CDR1 is SGHVS and CDR2 is FQNEAQ in the germline V gene. CDR3 region: CASSLDRSYEQYF. The DNA of the CDR3 is TGTGCCAGCAGCTTAGACAGGTCCTACGAGCAGTACTTC. Together with reference TRBV7-8 and TRBJ2-7, the CDR3 gives the full variable domain: GAGVSQSPRYKVAKRGQDVALRCDPISGHVSLFWYQQALGQGPEFLTYFQNEAQLDKSGLPSDRFFAERPEGSVSTLKIQRTQQEDSAVYLCASSLDRSYEQYFGPGTRLTVT.

V usage is TRBV19 and J usage is TRBJ2-1, with a possible D match to TRBD2 (5 bases). V shed 3 bases and J shed 0 bases, with 18 bases lying between them. Germline CDR1 reads LNHDA; CDR2 reads SQIVND (reference sequence). The CDR3 is 18 amino acids. The CDR3 region is CASSMNGRVKSSYNEQFF. CDR3 bases: TGTGCCAGTAGTATGAATGGGCGGGTCAAGAGCTCCTACAATGAGCAGTTCTTC.

V is TRBV4-1 and J is TRBJ2-7; D may be TRBD2 (6 bases). Germline V gene sequence: CDR1 MGHRA, CDR2 YSYEKL. The CDR3 has 14 residues. Trimming removed 0 bases at V and 7 bases at J, with 13 bases between. CDR3 DNA sequence: TGCGCCAGCAGCCAAGATGACGTCCGGGGGGAGCAGTACTTC. It translates to CASSQDDVRGEQYF.

V gene TRBV18 combines with J gene TRBJ1-6; D is ambiguous. The CDR3 runs to 13 residues. Germline V CDR1 and CDR2: KGHSH, LQKENI. V was clipped by 1 base and J by 8 bases, with 6 bases between them. The DNA of the CDR3 is TGTGCCAGCTCACCACAGTTAGATTCACCCCTCCACTTT. This encodes CASSPQLDSPLHF.

The rearrangement uses TRBV7-9 and TRBJ2-5; 13 nucleotides align to TRBD2. This CDR3 spans 17 amino acids. The germline CDR1 and CDR2 sequences are SEHNR and FQNEAQ (reference sequence). V lost 1 base and J lost 2; bases outside the gene matches: 4. The CDR3 DNA reads as TGTGCCAGCAGCTTAGGAGGACTAGCGGGAGCTCAAGAGACCCAGTACTTC. This gives the protein CASSLGGLAGAQETQYF. Complete variable domain (other parts from reference TRBV7-9 and TRBJ2-5): DTGVSQNPRHKITKRGQNVTFRCDPISEHNRLYWYRQTLGQGPEFLTYFQNEAQLEKSRLLSDRFSAERPKGSFSTLEIQRTEQGDSAMYLCASSLGGLAGAQETQYFGPGTRLLVL.

In this sample, this clone turned up a few times. The chain links TRBV5-1 to TRBJ2-7, with 9 positions matching TRBD1. The CDR3 is 14 amino acids. Germline V gives CDR1 SGHRS, CDR2 YFSETQ. V was clipped by 5 bases and J by 4 bases; unmatched bases: 7. As DNA, the CDR3 is TGCGCCAGCAGTTATGGACAGGGGATGTACGAGCAGTACTTC. This encodes CASSYGQGMYEQYF.

This rearrangement joins TRBV6-1 to TRBJ1-2, with D possibly TRBD1 on 5 matching bases. In germline, CDR1 is MNHNS, CDR2 SASEGT. The V end was cut by 2 bases, the J end by 7 bases, with 8 bases between. CDR3 length: 12 amino acids. CDR3 sequence reads: CASSEQGSGYTF. In DNA, the CDR3 is TGTGCCAGCAGTGAACAGGGCTCTGGCTACACCTTC.

The chain combines TRBV28 with TRBJ1-2; D gene uncertain. V lost 3 bases, J lost 6 bases, and 14 bases lay in between. Germline V gene sequence: CDR1 MDHEN, CDR2 SYDVKM. CDR3 length: 14 residues. The CDR3 DNA sequence: TGTGCCAGCAGTTTTAACGGGGATCGGAATGGCTACACCTTC. This gives the protein CASSFNGDRNGYTF.

The chain has TRBV9 and TRBJ2-7; D might be TRBD1 (6 bases). V lost 0 bases and J lost 2, with 12 bases in between. The CDR3 totals 15 residues. In germline, CDR1 is SGDLS, CDR2 YYNGEE. The CDR3 DNA is TGTGCCAGCAGCGTAGGGCTTGACAGGACCTACGAGCAGTACTTC. Translated: CASSVGLDRTYEQYF.

The rearrangement links TRBV24-1 to TRBJ2-3; 7 nucleotides match TRBD2. V dropped 6 bases and J dropped 3; count of bases not matched to a gene: 2. The CDR3 covers 13 residues. Germline-derived CDR1 and CDR2 are KGHDR and SFDVKD. DNA of the CDR3: TGTGCCACCAGTCCGGGAGGTACAGATACGCAGTATTTT. Translated, it gives CATSPGGTDTQYF.

The chain recombines TRBV5-8 with TRBJ2-3; the match to TRBD1 covers 10 bases. The CDR3 runs to 17 residues. The V and J ends lost 4 bases and 0 bases, in that order; junction bases with no gene match: 8. Per the germline V gene, CDR1 is SGHTS and CDR2 is YDEGEE. CDR3 DNA: TGTGCCAGCAGCCCCCGAGCGGGACAGGGGAGCACAGATACGCAGTATTTT. Amino acids: CASSPRAGQGSTDTQYF.

The chain couples TRBV7-8 to TRBJ2-1; TRBD2 is a possible D gene (5 bases). V gave up 0 bases and J gave up 6 bases, with 15 bases separating them. The CDR3 runs to 16 residues. The germline V gene encodes CDR1 SGHVS and CDR2 FQNEAQ. CDR3: CASSLAHFSVRNEQFF. The CDR3 DNA reads TGTGCCAGCAGCTTAGCGCATTTTAGCGTTCGCAATGAGCAGTTCTTC.

The chain recombines TRBV7-9 with TRBJ1-4; D not resolved. The CDR3 has 14 amino acids. The V end was cut by 2 bases, the J end by 3 bases, with 7 bases between. Germline lookup yields CDR1 SEHNR and CDR2 FQNEAQ (reference sequence). Here the CDR3 reads CASSLSESNEKLFF. The CDR3 DNA follows: TGTGCCAGCAGCTTATCGGAGTCTAATGAAAAACTGTTTTTT.

The chain joins TRBV28 to TRBJ2-1, with 10 positions matching TRBD2. In germline, CDR1 is MDHEN, CDR2 SYDVKM. J gave up 2 bases and V 7 bases, and 14 bases lay outside the gene matches. CDR3 length: 18 residues. CDR3 residues: CASTKVAGGLLAYNEQFF. In DNA, the CDR3 is TGTGCCAGCACCAAGGTAGCGGGAGGCCTCTTGGCCTACAATGAGCAGTTCTTC.

The DNA for the CDR3 is TGTGCCAGCAGTCCCGGAGGGTTATCCTACGAGCAGTACTTC. Encoded protein: CASSPGGLSYEQYF. The chain joins TRBV28 to TRBJ2-7; D may be TRBD2 (6 bases). Trimming took 5 bases from V and 1 from J, leaving 12 bases between them. Germline V gives CDR1 MDHEN, CDR2 SYDVKM. The CDR3 is made up of 14 amino acids.

The chain links TRBV11-2 to TRBJ2-1; TRBD2 agrees at 14 bases. Germline CDR1 is SGHAT and CDR2 is FQNNGV. J gave up 5 bases and V 4 bases, and 7 bases lay outside the gene matches. The CDR3 spans 17 residues. CDR3 in amino acids: CASSSRLAGGVHNEQFF. CDR3 nucleotide sequence: TGTGCCAGCAGCTCCCGACTAGCGGGAGGGGTCCACAATGAGCAGTTCTTC. The whole variable domain, remainder taken from reference TRBV11-2 and TRBJ2-1, is EAGVAQSPRYKIIEKRQSVAFWCNPISGHATLYWYQQILGQGPKLLIQFQNNGVVDDSQLPKDRFSAERLKGVDSTLKIQPAKLEDSAVYLCASSSRLAGGVHNEQFFGPGTRLTVL.

This clone has just one count. The chain has TRBV28 and TRBJ1-2, with a weak D call TRBD1 (5 bases). CDR1 and CDR2 from the germline V gene are MDHEN and SYDVKM. The V gene lost 4 bases and the J gene lost 4 bases, with 13 bases spanning the gap. The CDR3 spans 14 residues. The CDR3 DNA reads TGTGCCAGCAGTTCCGGGGGAGGTGCCTATGGCTACACCTTC. This encodes CASSSGGGAYGYTF.

The chain links TRBV19 to TRBJ2-2, with D maybe TRBD2 (5 bases). The CDR3 length is 17 residues. The germline gives CDR1 LNHDA, CDR2 SQIVND (reference sequence). Trimming removed 3 bases at V and 1 base at J, with 15 bases between. The CDR3 DNA follows: TGTGCCAGTAGTATTTTTCAGGACTCGGTGAACACCGGGGAGCTGTTTTTT. Translation: CASSIFQDSVNTGELFF.

The genes are TRBV9 and TRBJ2-2, with no clear D. Trimming cost V 0 bases and J 2 bases, with 11 bases left between them. In germline, CDR1 is SGDLS, CDR2 YYNGEE. The CDR3 has 16 residues. The CDR3 DNA reads TGTGCCAGCAGCGTAGAGATCCTACGTAACACCGGGGAGCTGTTTTTT. It yields the protein CASSVEILRNTGELFF.

The chain uses TRBV5-6 and TRBJ2-7; weak D call: TRBD2 (6 bases). The V end lost 5 bases, the J end lost 4 bases, and 16 bases lay between the germline ends. This CDR3 region has 14 residues. Germline V gene lookup returns CDR1 SGHDT and CDR2 YYEEEE. CDR3 nucleotides: TGTGCCAGCAGGAAGTCCGGGGGTGGGTACGAGCAGTACTTC. Translated, it gives CASRKSGGGYEQYF.

This sequence joins TRBV19 and TRBJ2-7, with 10 bases aligning to TRBD1. In germline, CDR1 is LNHDA, CDR2 SQIVND (reference sequence). The junction had 9 bases not matched to a gene; V was cut back by 4 bases and J by 6 bases. This CDR3 contains 15 residues. CDR3 region: CASSTGGQGYVEQYF. The CDR3, as DNA: TGTGCCAGTAGTACTGGGGGACAGGGGTATGTCGAGCAGTACTTC.

The chain uses TRBV5-4 and TRBJ2-2; D call uncertain. The CDR3 length is 13 residues. Germline CDR1 SGHNT, CDR2 YYREEE (reference sequence). Trimming cost V 5 bases and J 4 bases, with 9 bases left between them. The CDR3 DNA reads TGTGCCAGCAGGAACAGCCCCACCGGGGAGCTGTTTTTT. Its translation is CASRNSPTGELFF.

The chain uses TRBV19 and TRBJ2-7, with a possible D match to TRBD1 (6 bases). The V gene's germline CDR1 is LNHDA and CDR2 SQIVND (reference sequence). With 10 bases removed from V and 6 bases from J, the gap between germline ends came to 22 bases. The CDR3 is 14 residues long. CDR3: CATSSTGYRGEQYF. In DNA form, the CDR3 reads TGTGCCACCTCCTCTACAGGGTATAGAGGCGAGCAGTACTTC.

Worth noting for this clone: The germline gene is not matched at one end of the junction; a read error may be the cause. The V call is TRBV11-3, the J call TRBJ2-7, with 9 nucleotides matching TRBD1. Germline assignment: CDR1 SGHNT and CDR2 YENEEA. CDR3 size: 15 residues. This CDR3 is CASSLGQGFSYEQYF. Written as DNA, the CDR3 is TGTGCCAGCAGTTTAGGACAGGGGTTTTCCTACGAGCAGTACTTC. The variable domain in full, completed from reference TRBV11-3 and TRBJ2-7, reads EAGVVQSPRYKIIEKKQPVAFWCNPISGHNTLYWYLQNLGQGPELLIRYENEEAVDDSQLPKDRFSAERLKGVDSTLKIQPAELGDSAVYLCASSLGQGFSYEQYFGPGTRLTVT.

The chain joins TRBV19 to TRBJ1-3, with D uncertain. V dropped 3 bases and J dropped 0 bases, with 9 bases sitting between them. Per the germline V gene, CDR1 is LNHDA and CDR2 is SQIVND (reference sequence). This CDR3 spans 15 amino acids. The CDR3 sequence: CASSIPQSSGNTIYF. CDR3 DNA: TGTGCCAGTAGTATCCCACAGAGCTCTGGAAACACCATATATTTT. Full variable domain (missing parts from reference TRBV19 and TRBJ1-3): DGGITQSPKYLFRKEGQNVTLSCEQNLNHDAMYWYRQDPGQGLRLIYYSQIVNDFQKGDIAEGYSVSREKKESFPLTVTSAQKNPTAFYLCASSIPQSSGNTIYFGEGSWLTVV.